Below, 13 T cell receptor beta chains from the same sample are listed, as sequenced in a study of T cell responses to AZD1222 COVID-19 vaccine. Libraries were prepared by immunoSEQ multiplex PCR; TCRdb keeps only in-frame clonotypes and omits some of them. The sample has about 120,000 clones, 70% to 90% seen once. The source material was peripheral blood, sampled 28 days after the second AZD1222 dose. All receptors derive from an adult who received the AZD1222 COVID-19 vaccine.

Remarks on this clone: Additional DNA sequences in this sample encode the identical CDR3. The rearrangement joins TRBV7-9 to TRBJ2-3; a possible D gene is TRBD1 (6 bases). Germline-derived CDR1 and CDR2 are SEHNR and FQNEAQ (reference sequence). This CDR3 is 14 amino acids long. With 3 bases removed from V and 2 bases from J, the gap between germline ends came to 9 bases. The CDR3 protein is CASSLDRNTDTQYF. CDR3 bases: TGTGCCAGCAGCTTGGACAGAAACACAGATACGCAGTATTTT.

The rearrangement links TRBV28 to TRBJ1-2, with D tentatively TRBD1 (5 bases). Trimming left V 5 bases short and J 3 bases short, with 13 bases between. The CDR3 is 14 residues long. Germline values: CDR1 MDHEN, CDR2 SYDVKM. This CDR3 reads CASSNRDVDYGYTF. Written as DNA, the CDR3 is TGTGCCAGCAGTAACCGGGACGTAGACTATGGCTACACCTTC.

The chain is built from TRBV18 and TRBJ1-2, with a weak D call TRBD1 (6 bases). Germline CDR1 reads KGHSH; CDR2 reads LQKENI. The CDR3 consists of 15 residues. V was trimmed by 0 bases and J by 0 bases, leaving 8 bases between them. CDR3 region: CASSPPGGTNYGYTF. The DNA of the CDR3 is TGTGCCAGCTCACCACCAGGGGGAACTAACTATGGCTACACCTTC.

This clone came up a few times. CDR3 protein: CASSQEGGGYGYTF. The CDR3, as DNA: TGCGCCAGCAGCCAAGAGGGGGGCGGCTATGGCTACACCTTC. This sequence joins TRBV4-3 and TRBJ1-2; D is possibly TRBD1 (6 bases). Germline CDR1 reads LGHNA; CDR2 reads YSLEER. V lost 0 bases and J 4 bases, leaving 9 bases between the germline ends. This CDR3 contains 14 residues.

The chain couples TRBV30 to TRBJ1-2; TRBD1 is a possible D gene (6 bases). Trimming took off 4 bases at V and 4 bases at J, with 10 bases between the two ends. CDR1 and CDR2 (germline): GTSNPN, SVGIG (reference sequence). This CDR3 has 12 residues. CDR3: CAWNRVAYGYTF. The CDR3 DNA reads TGTGCCTGGAACAGGGTTGCCTATGGCTACACCTTC.

V is TRBV15 and J is TRBJ1-2, with D unclear. The V and J ends lost 0 bases and 4 bases respectively, with 12 bases between them. The V gene's germline CDR1 is LNHNV and CDR2 YYDKDF (reference sequence). This CDR3 contains 15 residues. The CDR3 protein is CATSRDHGKGYGYTF. The CDR3 bases are TGTGCCACCAGCAGAGATCACGGGAAGGGCTATGGCTACACCTTC.

The V call is TRBV7-9, the J call TRBJ2-1; TRBD2 matches at 9 bases. The length of the CDR3 is 15 residues. Germline CDR1 is SEHNR and CDR2 is FQNEAQ (reference sequence). The J segment lost 10 bases and the V segment lost 1 base, leaving 8 bases of the junction unmatched. CDR3 loop: CASSLGGLALGEQFF. The CDR3 region has the DNA TGTGCCAGCAGCTTAGGGGGACTAGCCCTTGGGGAGCAGTTCTTC. The full variable domain, in which reference TRBV7-9 and TRBJ2-1 provide the parts outside the CDR3, is DTGVSQNPRHKITKRGQNVTFRCDPISEHNRLYWYRQTLGQGPEFLTYFQNEAQLEKSRLLSDRFSAERPKGSFSTLEIQRTEQGDSAMYLCASSLGGLALGEQFFGPGTRLTVL.

The rearrangement uses TRBV27 and TRBJ1-1; D unclear. Deletions cut 0 bases from V and 4 bases from J, with 9 bases between. The germline gives CDR1 MNHEY, CDR2 SMNVEV (reference sequence). The CDR3 loop spans 14 amino acids. The CDR3 here is CASSLSVGSTEAFF. In DNA form, the CDR3 reads TGTGCCAGCAGTTTATCGGTTGGGAGCACTGAAGCTTTCTTT.

This sequence joins TRBV6-2 or TRBV6-3 and TRBJ1-5; D is possibly TRBD1 (5 bases). Germline assignment: CDR1 MNHEY and CDR2 SVGEGT. Between the trimmed V and J ends, which lost 0 bases and 2 bases, there was a span of 14 bases. This CDR3 contains 17 residues. CDR3 residues: CASSYSPTGWGNQPQHF. The CDR3 DNA sequence: TGTGCCAGCAGTTACTCACCCACAGGTTGGGGCAATCAGCCCCAGCATTTT.

This clone was observed once. V usage is TRBV2 and J usage is TRBJ1-5; 8 bases line up with TRBD1. This CDR3 contains 13 residues. Germline values: CDR1 SNHLY, CDR2 FYNNEI. With V trimmed by 6 bases and J by 4 bases, 2 bases remained unmatched. This CDR3 reads CASRDRGNQPQHF. The CDR3 nucleotides are TGTGCCAGCAGAGACAGGGGTAATCAGCCCCAGCATTTT.

This chain connects TRBV10-3 to TRBJ2-7, with a weak D call TRBD1 (5 bases). Per the germline V gene, CDR1 is ENHRY and CDR2 is SYGVKD. The CDR3 length is 13 residues. With 0 bases removed from V and 4 bases from J, the gap between germline ends came to 7 bases. The CDR3 loop is CAISESGLYEQYF. Written as DNA, the CDR3 is TGTGCCATCAGTGAGTCGGGGCTGTACGAGCAGTACTTC.

The V call is TRBV7-9, the J call TRBJ1-2; D is undetermined. The V gene lost 0 bases and the J gene lost 8 bases, with 13 bases spanning the gap. Per germline, CDR1 SEHNR and CDR2 FQNEAQ (reference sequence). This CDR3 has 14 residues. CDR3 amino acids: CASSLADPVTGYTF. The CDR3 coding sequence is TGTGCCAGCAGCTTAGCGGACCCGGTAACAGGCTACACCTTC.

The chain couples TRBV7-9 to TRBJ1-1, with 8 bases that match TRBD1. The CDR3 runs to 14 residues. From germline, CDR1 is SEHNR and CDR2 FQNEAQ (reference sequence). The ends lost 5 bases at V and 5 bases at J; junction bases unmatched: 7. CDR3: CASSLQGGQTEAFF. The CDR3 region has the DNA TGTGCCAGCAGCCTACAGGGGGGACAAACTGAAGCTTTCTTT.